Shown below are 10 T cell receptor beta chains from a single sample sequenced in a study of blood T cell repertoires in COVID-19. The assay was immunoSEQ multiplex PCR, and TCRdb's table has in-frame clones only and misses some. Of about 270,000 clones in the sample, 65% to 90% are singletons; the top ten hold about 2.9%. Material: peripheral blood. Source of these receptors: a woman between 55 and 75 years old with active or convalescent COVID-19.

The chain couples TRBV7-2 to TRBJ2-5, with D perhaps matching TRBD2 (6 bases). The CDR3 has 13 amino acids. The V gene lost 5 bases and the J gene lost 5 bases, with 12 bases spanning the gap. Germline values: CDR1 SGHTA, CDR2 FQGNSA. The CDR3 here is CASSAGYMETQYF. CDR3 in DNA: TGTGCCAGCAGCGCGGGGTACATGGAGACCCAGTACTTC.

The table lists this clone with a few counts. This chain links TRBV11-2 with TRBJ1-2, with D hard to call. The CDR3 has 12 residues. V was pared by 4 bases and J by 10 bases, with 13 bases between. In germline, CDR1 is SGHAT, CDR2 FQNNGV. For the CDR3, the DNA is TGTGCCAGCAGCTCAAATTTTATCTACTACACCTTC. It specifies CASSSNFIYYTF.

This clone was seen only a few times. The rearrangement links TRBV28 to TRBJ1-2, with 10 nucleotides matching TRBD1. Germline V gene lookup returns CDR1 MDHEN and CDR2 SYDVKM. The V and J ends lost 3 bases and 8 bases, in that order; junction bases with no gene match: 6. This CDR3 has 14 amino acids. The CDR3 is CASSLGTGAGGYTF. In nucleotides, the CDR3 is TGTGCCAGCAGTTTGGGGACAGGGGCTGGGGGCTACACCTTC.

V gene TRBV11-3 combines with J gene TRBJ2-1, with 7 bases fitting TRBD1. Germline V gene data show CDR1 as SGHNT and CDR2 as YENEEA. J gave up 8 bases and V 5 bases, and 6 bases lay outside the gene matches. This CDR3 contains 13 residues. The CDR3 DNA reads as TGTGCCAGCAGCACGGGACAGTGGCATGAGCAGTTCTTC. Amino acids: CASSTGQWHEQFF. The variable domain in full, completed from reference TRBV11-3 and TRBJ2-1, reads EAGVVQSPRYKIIEKKQPVAFWCNPISGHNTLYWYLQNLGQGPELLIRYENEEAVDDSQLPKDRFSAERLKGVDSTLKIQPAELGDSAVYLCASSTGQWHEQFFGPGTRLTVL.

The chain links TRBV19 to TRBJ1-2; TRBD1 matches 8 bases. From germline, CDR1 is LNHDA and CDR2 SQIVND (reference sequence). The CDR3 spans 14 residues. After removal of 4 bases from V and 3 bases from J, the junction contained 4 bases not matched to a gene. This CDR3 reads CASSTLQGDYGYTF. The CDR3 DNA reads TGTGCCAGTAGTACTCTACAGGGGGACTATGGCTACACCTTC. Variable domain in full (rest from reference TRBV19 and TRBJ1-2): DGGITQSPKYLFRKEGQNVTLSCEQNLNHDAMYWYRQDPGQGLRLIYYSQIVNDFQKGDIAEGYSVSREKKESFPLTVTSAQKNPTAFYLCASSTLQGDYGYTFGSGTRLTVV.

The rearrangement uses TRBV6-2 or TRBV6-3 and TRBJ1-5, with TRBD1 identical over 10 bases. CDR1 MNHEY and CDR2 SVGEGT come from the germline V gene. The CDR3 is 15 residues long. With V trimmed by 5 bases and J by 6 bases, 7 bases remained unmatched. CDR3 nucleotide sequence: TGTGCCAGCAGTGGCCCGACAGGGGGCGGTCAGCCCCAGCATTTT. Translated, it gives CASSGPTGGGQPQHF.

V gene TRBV6-4 combines with J gene TRBJ2-3; 8 bases line up with TRBD2. CDR1 MRHNA and CDR2 SNTAGT come from the germline V gene. This CDR3 is built from 14 residues. J was trimmed by 2 bases and V by 4 bases; bases with no gene match: 2. The DNA of the CDR3 is TGTGCCAGCAGTGCGGGGGGGTACACAGATACGCAGTATTTT. Its translation is CASSAGGYTDTQYF.

V gene TRBV11-2 combines with J gene TRBJ2-1; 10 nucleotides match TRBD2. CDR3 length equals 15 residues. CDR1 is SGHAT and CDR2 is FQNNGV in the germline V gene. Losses at the gene ends were 5 bases for V and 4 bases for J; bases not matched to a gene: 5. CDR3 DNA: TGTGCCAGCAGCAAAACTAGCGGGACGTACAATGAGCAGTTCTTC. Translating it yields CASSKTSGTYNEQFF.

The J gene is TRBJ1-6, the V gene TRBV4-3; the D is unclear. Germline V gives CDR1 LGHNA, CDR2 YSLEER. The CDR3 contains 13 residues. V gave up 4 bases and J gave up 6 bases, with 7 bases separating them. The CDR3 DNA reads TGCGCCAGCAGCCCTCGTGTTAATTCACCCCTCCACTTT. Residues: CASSPRVNSPLHF.

This rearrangement joins TRBV10-2 to TRBJ2-5, with TRBD1 matching 9 bases. CDR1 is WSHSY, CDR2 SAAADI, per germline. Trimming cost V 6 bases and J 4 bases; bases outside gene matches: 6. The CDR3 is 14 residues long. The CDR3 is CASRGDRVLETQYF. CDR3 bases: TGCGCCAGCAGGGGGGACAGGGTATTAGAGACCCAGTACTTC.